This T cell receptor (beta chain) was documented in a study of cytomegalovirus exposure and HLA in healthy donors. Whole-study findings and limits: CMV serostatus was the only immune exposure information that was available.

The length of the CDR3 is 13 residues. The PCR made use of 60 Vbeta and 13 Jbeta primers. This table comes from immunoSEQ multiplex PCR, and its TCRdb copy is limited to in-frame clones, with some not included. The data contain about 110,000 clones, 82% of them singletons. Remarks on this clone: Its antigen is not identified.

The J gene is TRBJ2-7, the V gene TRBV21-1; the table's D call of TRBD1 was not tested on the DNA. TRBV21-1 is a pseudogene segment. The sample consisted of PBMCs. The receptor was derived from a man aged 25-45 years in good health and CMV-seropositive. The DNA of the CDR3 is TGTGCCAGCACCGGGACAGGGGAATACGAGCAGTACTTC. As protein: CASTGTGEYEQYF.